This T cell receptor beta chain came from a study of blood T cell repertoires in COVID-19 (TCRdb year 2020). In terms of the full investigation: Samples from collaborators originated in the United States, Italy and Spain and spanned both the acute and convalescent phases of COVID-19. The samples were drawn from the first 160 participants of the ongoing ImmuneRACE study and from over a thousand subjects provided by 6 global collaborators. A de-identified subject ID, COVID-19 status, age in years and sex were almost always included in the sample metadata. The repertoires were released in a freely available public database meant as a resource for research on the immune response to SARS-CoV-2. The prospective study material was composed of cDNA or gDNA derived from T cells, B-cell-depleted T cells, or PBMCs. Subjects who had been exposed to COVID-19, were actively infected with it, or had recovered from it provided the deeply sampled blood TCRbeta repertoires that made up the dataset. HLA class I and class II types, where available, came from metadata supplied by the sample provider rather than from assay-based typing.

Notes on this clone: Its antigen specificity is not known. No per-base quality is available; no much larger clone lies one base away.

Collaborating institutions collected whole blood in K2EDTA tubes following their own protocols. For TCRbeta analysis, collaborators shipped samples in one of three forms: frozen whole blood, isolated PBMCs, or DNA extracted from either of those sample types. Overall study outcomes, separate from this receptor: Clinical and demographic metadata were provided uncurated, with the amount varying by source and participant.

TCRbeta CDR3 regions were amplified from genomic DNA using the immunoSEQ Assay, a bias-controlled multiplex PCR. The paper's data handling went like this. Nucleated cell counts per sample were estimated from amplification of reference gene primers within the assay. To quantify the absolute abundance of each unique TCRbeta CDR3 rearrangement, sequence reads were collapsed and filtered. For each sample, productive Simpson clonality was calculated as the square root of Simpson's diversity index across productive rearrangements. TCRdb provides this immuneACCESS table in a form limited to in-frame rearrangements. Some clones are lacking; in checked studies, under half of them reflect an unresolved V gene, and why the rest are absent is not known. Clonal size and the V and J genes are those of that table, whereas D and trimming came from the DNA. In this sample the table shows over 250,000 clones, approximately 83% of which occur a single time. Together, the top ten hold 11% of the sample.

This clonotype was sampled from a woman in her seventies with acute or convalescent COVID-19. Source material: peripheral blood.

The CDR3 in this case is CASSSLRDRNEQYF. The DNA is as follows: TGTGCCAGCAGCTCTTTACGGGATCGAAATGAGCAGTACTTC. Here the chain combines TRBV6-2 or TRBV6-3 and TRBJ2-7; a weak D assignment points to TRBD2 (5 bases agree). The germline ends are 19 bases apart after V is trimmed by 6 bases and J by 7 bases. The CDR3 contains 14 residues, cysteine and phenylalanine counted. Here the CDR3 DNA is all that survives: 42 bases in frame from base 1. The CDR1 and CDR2 encoded by the germline V gene are MNHEY and SVGEGT.